Shown below are 5 T cell receptor beta chains from a single sample sequenced in a study of technical replicates of blood from several donors. Profiling relied on immunoSEQ multiplex PCR, and the TCRdb table lists in-frame clones only, not all of them. The sample consists of roughly 76,000 clones, 90% to 95% of them appearing once. Sequencing was done on a sample of T cells isolated from PBMCs. These TCRs come from a human donor in good health.

This clone was picked up a small number of times. The gene calls are TRBV11-2 and TRBJ2-7; D gene ambiguous. This CDR3 region has 12 residues. V lost 1 base and J lost 4, with 5 bases in between. Germline CDR1 SGHAT, CDR2 FQNNGV. CDR3 in amino acids: CASSLVNYEQYF. The CDR3 DNA reads as TGTGCCAGCAGCTTAGTTAATTACGAGCAGTACTTC.

The chain is built from TRBV18 and TRBJ1-1, with unresolved D. Trimming shortened V by 3 bases and J by 1 base, and 12 bases separated the two germline ends. The length of the CDR3 is 15 residues. In germline, CDR1 is KGHSH, CDR2 LQKENI. The CDR3 region is CASSPQVVRNTEAFF. The DNA for the CDR3 is TGTGCCAGCTCACCCCAGGTGGTTAGGAACACTGAAGCTTTCTTT.

The chain uses TRBV19 and TRBJ1-5, with D possibly matching TRBD1 (5 bases). Trimming removed 3 bases from V and 3 bases from J, with 9 bases in between. There are 14 residues in the CDR3. From germline, CDR1 is LNHDA and CDR2 SQIVND (reference sequence). CDR3 sequence reads: CASSIGGFNQPQHF. The CDR3 region has the DNA TGTGCCAGTAGTATCGGGGGATTCAATCAGCCCCAGCATTTT. Using reference TRBV19 and TRBJ1-5 for the parts outside the CDR3, the full variable domain is DGGITQSPKYLFRKEGQNVTLSCEQNLNHDAMYWYRQDPGQGLRLIYYSQIVNDFQKGDIAEGYSVSREKKESFPLTVTSAQKNPTAFYLCASSIGGFNQPQHFGDGTRLSIL.

V usage is TRBV7-8 and J usage is TRBJ1-1; TRBD1 matches at 7 bases. V was pared by 5 bases and J by 0 bases, with 3 bases of the junction left unmatched. Germline V gene lookup returns CDR1 SGHVS and CDR2 FQNEAQ. CDR3 length: 14 residues. CDR3 residues: CASSADRVNTEAFF. The CDR3 DNA is TGTGCCAGCAGCGCCGACAGGGTGAACACTGAAGCTTTCTTT.

The genes are TRBV2 and TRBJ2-7; 12 bases align to TRBD2. The J segment lost 5 bases and the V segment lost 7 bases, leaving 6 bases of the junction unmatched. Germline V lookup: CDR1 SNHLY, CDR2 FYNNEI. The CDR3 is 14 residues long. The CDR3 is CASKELAGGHEQYF. As DNA, the CDR3 is TGTGCCAGCAAGGAACTAGCGGGAGGACACGAGCAGTACTTC.